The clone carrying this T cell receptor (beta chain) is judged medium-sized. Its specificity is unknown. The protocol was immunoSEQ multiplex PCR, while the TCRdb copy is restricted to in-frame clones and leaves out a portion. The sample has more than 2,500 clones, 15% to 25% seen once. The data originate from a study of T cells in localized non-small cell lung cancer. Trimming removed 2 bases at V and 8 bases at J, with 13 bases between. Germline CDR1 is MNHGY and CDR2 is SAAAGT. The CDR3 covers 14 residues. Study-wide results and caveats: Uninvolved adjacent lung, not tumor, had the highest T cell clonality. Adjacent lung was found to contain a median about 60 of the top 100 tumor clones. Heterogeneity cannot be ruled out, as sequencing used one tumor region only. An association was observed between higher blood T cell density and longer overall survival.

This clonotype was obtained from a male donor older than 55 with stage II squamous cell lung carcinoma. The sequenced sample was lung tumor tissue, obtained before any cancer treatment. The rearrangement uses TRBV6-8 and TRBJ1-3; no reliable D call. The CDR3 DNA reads TGTGCCAGCAGTTACGGGTCTGCTCGAGACACCATATATTTT. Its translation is CASSYGSARDTIYF.